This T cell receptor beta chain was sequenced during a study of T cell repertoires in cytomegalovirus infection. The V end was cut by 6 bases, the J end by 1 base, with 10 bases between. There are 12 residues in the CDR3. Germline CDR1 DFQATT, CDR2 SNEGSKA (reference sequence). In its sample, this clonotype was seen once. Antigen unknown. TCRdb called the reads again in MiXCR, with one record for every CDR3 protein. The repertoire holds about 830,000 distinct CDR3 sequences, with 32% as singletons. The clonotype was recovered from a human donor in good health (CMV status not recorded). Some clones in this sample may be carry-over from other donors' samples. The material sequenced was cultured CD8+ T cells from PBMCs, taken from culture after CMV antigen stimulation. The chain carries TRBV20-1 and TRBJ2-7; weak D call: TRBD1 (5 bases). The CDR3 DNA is TGCAGTGCCAGGGCGCCTTCCTACGAGCAGTACTTC. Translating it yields CSARAPSYEQYF.